The 21 T cell receptor beta chains reported below all come from one sample, sequenced in a study of OX40 agonist ivuxolimab in advanced cancers. Produced via immunoSEQ multiplex PCR; TCRdb's table is partial and in-frame only. The table has around 90,000 clones, roughly 91% seen once; the top ten hold 2.3%. The sequenced sample was CD4+ or CD8+ T cells sorted from blood, obtained in a trial of the OX40 agonist ivuxolimab. The receptors come from an adult with an advanced solid tumor such as melanoma, head and neck, liver or kidney cancer.

The chain combines TRBV5-1 with TRBJ1-1; D remains unclear. CDR3 length: 13 amino acids. Germline CDR1 and CDR2: SGHRS and YFSETQ. V was trimmed by 1 base and J by 6 bases, leaving 10 bases between them. CDR3 bases: TGCGCCAGCAGCTTGCAGCAACCCGCTGAAGCTTTCTTT. Translating it yields CASSLQQPAEAFF. The full variable domain, completed using reference TRBV5-1 and TRBJ1-1, is KAGVTQTPRYLIKTRGQQVTLSCSPISGHRSVSWYQQTPGQGLQFLFEYFSETQRNKGNFPGRFSGRQFSNSRSEMNVSTLELGDSALYLCASSLQQPAEAFFGQGTRLTVV.

The V and J genes are TRBV11-2 and TRBJ2-7; 7 nucleotides agree with TRBD1. With V trimmed by 3 bases and J by 4 bases, 9 bases remained unmatched. This CDR3 region has 15 residues. Germline values: CDR1 SGHAT, CDR2 FQNNGV. The CDR3 spells CASSFSSGQTYEQYF. DNA of the CDR3: TGTGCCAGCAGCTTTAGTTCGGGACAGACGTACGAGCAGTACTTC.

The chain uses TRBV2 and TRBJ2-6; 7 bases are shared with TRBD1. CDR3 length equals 15 residues. Trimming at V came to 6 bases and at J to 2 bases, leaving 4 bases not matched to a gene. Per germline, CDR1 SNHLY and CDR2 FYNNEI. DNA of the CDR3: TGTGCCAGCAGCCAGACAGGGACTGGGGCCAACGTCCTGACTTTC. Amino acids: CASSQTGTGANVLTF.

This clone appeared a few times. The chain carries TRBV16 and TRBJ1-1, with 10 nucleotides matching TRBD1. Unmatched junction bases numbered 3, after V lost 4 bases and J lost 1 base. The CDR3 runs 15 residues. In germline, CDR1 is KGHSY, CDR2 FQNENV. The CDR3 spells CASSRTGGANTEAFF. The CDR3 nucleotides read TGTGCCAGCAGCCGGACAGGGGGGGCGAACACTGAAGCTTTCTTT.

This sequence joins TRBV9 and TRBJ2-5; 10 bases map to TRBD2. The CDR3 extends over 13 amino acids. Germline V gene lookup returns CDR1 SGDLS and CDR2 YYNGEE. Losses at the gene ends were 2 bases for V and 5 bases for J; bases not matched to a gene: 0. CDR3 in amino acids: CASSVSGRETQYF. DNA for the CDR3: TGTGCCAGCAGCGTTAGCGGGAGGGAGACCCAGTACTTC.

The V and J genes are TRBV18 and TRBJ2-1; D might be TRBD2 (6 bases). V lost 3 bases and J 1 base, leaving 7 bases between the germline ends. This CDR3 is built from 14 residues. CDR1 is KGHSH and CDR2 is LQKENI in the germline V gene. The CDR3 sequence is CASSPSGSYNEQFF. For the CDR3, the DNA is TGTGCCAGCTCACCGAGCGGGTCCTACAATGAGCAGTTCTTC.

The genes are TRBV14 and TRBJ1-5; weak D call: TRBD1 (6 bases). The germline V gene has CDR1 SGHDN and CDR2 FVKESK. This CDR3 has 15 residues. V was trimmed by 1 base and J by 6 bases, leaving 13 bases between them. This CDR3 reads CASSQGSGESQPQHF. Written as DNA, the CDR3 is TGTGCCAGCAGCCAAGGTTCAGGGGAGAGTCAGCCCCAGCATTTT.

CDR3 amino acids: CASSWGLAGVNEQFF. The DNA for the CDR3 is TGTGCCAGCAGCTGGGGACTAGCGGGAGTGAATGAGCAGTTCTTC. The chain joins TRBV7-8 to TRBJ2-1; 14 bases fit TRBD2. Germline values: CDR1 SGHVS, CDR2 FQNEAQ. CDR3 length equals 15 residues. J was trimmed by 7 bases and V by 4 bases; bases with no gene match: 3. The full variable domain, rest sourced from reference TRBV7-8 and TRBJ2-1, is GAGVSQSPRYKVAKRGQDVALRCDPISGHVSLFWYQQALGQGPEFLTYFQNEAQLDKSGLPSDRFFAERPEGSVSTLKIQRTQQEDSAVYLCASSWGLAGVNEQFFGPGTRLTVL.

This chain joins TRBV5-1 and TRBJ2-7, with 7 positions matching TRBD1. V shed 3 bases, J shed 3 bases, and the junction held 3 bases outside the gene matches. CDR1 is SGHRS, CDR2 YFSETQ, per germline. The CDR3 sequence is 13 residues long. The CDR3 bases are TGCGCCAGCAGCTCACAGGGGCGCTACGAGCAGTACTTC. It translates to CASSSQGRYEQYF.

J is TRBJ2-2 and V is TRBV2; D is ambiguous. Trimming took off 6 bases at V and 2 bases at J, with 13 bases between the two ends. This CDR3 spans 15 amino acids. Germline V gives CDR1 SNHLY, CDR2 FYNNEI. CDR3 region: CASRSVPTNTGELFF. DNA for the CDR3: TGTGCCAGCAGAAGTGTCCCTACCAACACCGGGGAGCTGTTTTTT.

The chain uses TRBV2 and TRBJ2-3; no definite D call. Germline V gives CDR1 SNHLY, CDR2 FYNNEI. The germline V and J ends were trimmed by 4 bases and 0 bases, with 17 bases remaining between them. The CDR3 has 17 residues. In DNA, the CDR3 is TGTGCCAGCAGTGGAACCCTAACGGGCCCAAGCACAGATACGCAGTATTTT. Translated, it gives CASSGTLTGPSTDTQYF.

The CDR3 reads CAGPPQPQHF. CDR3 coding DNA: TGTGCCGGACCCCCTCAGCCCCAGCATTTT. V gene TRBV7-6 combines with J gene TRBJ1-5; D gene ambiguous. Trimming removed 11 bases from V and 6 bases from J, with 8 bases in between. Germline V CDR1 and CDR2: SGHVS, FNYEAQ. The CDR3 covers 10 residues.

The rearrangement joins TRBV11-2 to TRBJ1-3; D may be TRBD1 (5 bases). This CDR3 comprises 15 residues. Germline CDR1 is SGHAT and CDR2 is FQNNGV. V lost 0 bases to trimming and J lost 2 bases, with 8 bases between them. The CDR3: CASSLEGRAGNTIYF. CDR3 in DNA: TGTGCCAGCAGCTTAGAGGGGCGGGCTGGAAACACCATATATTTT.

The chain has TRBV9 and TRBJ2-5, with 9 bases matching TRBD1. Trimming cost V 3 bases and J 5 bases; bases outside gene matches: 5. CDR3 size: 14 residues. Germline V gene sequence: CDR1 SGDLS, CDR2 YYNGEE. The CDR3 DNA reads as TGTGCCAGCAGCGCACAGGGGGCAAGGGAGACCCAGTACTTC. Translated: CASSAQGARETQYF. The full variable domain, its missing parts supplied by reference TRBV9 and TRBJ2-5, is DSGVTQTPKHLITATGQRVTLRCSPRSGDLSVYWYQQSLDQGLQFLIQYYNGEERAKGNILERFSAQQFPDLHSELNLSSLELGDSALYFCASSAQGARETQYFGPGTRLLVL.

The chain recombines TRBV28 with TRBJ1-3; D gene uncertain. The germline V gene has CDR1 MDHEN and CDR2 SYDVKM. The CDR3 has 16 amino acids. The germline V and J ends were trimmed by 2 bases and 0 bases, with 11 bases remaining between them. As DNA, the CDR3 is TGTGCCAGCAGTTTAGGGCAGAGTTACTCTGGAAACACCATATATTTT. Encoded protein: CASSLGQSYSGNTIYF.

The chain is built from TRBV19 and TRBJ2-3; TRBD2 aligns across 11 bases. This CDR3 spans 15 amino acids. Losses at the gene ends were 6 bases for V and 4 bases for J; bases not matched to a gene: 6. Germline CDR1 and CDR2: LNHDA and SQIVND (reference sequence). CDR3: CASSTTSGSADTQYF. The CDR3, as DNA: TGTGCCAGTAGCACTACTAGCGGGAGTGCAGATACGCAGTATTTT.

The chain carries TRBV7-9 and TRBJ2-5; TRBD1 is a possible D gene (5 bases). Germline V gene sequence: CDR1 SEHNR, CDR2 FQNEAQ (reference sequence). This CDR3 contains 14 residues. The ends were cut back, 7 bases at V and 0 bases at J, with 12 bases in the middle. In DNA form, the CDR3 reads TGTGCCAGCACCAAGGGGTCCCACCAAGAGACCCAGTACTTC. It codes for CASTKGSHQETQYF.

The genes are TRBV6-5 and TRBJ1-1, with D hard to call. The CDR3 has 16 residues. Trimming pared 2 bases from V and 1 base from J, leaving 14 bases between. Germline CDR1 MNHEY, CDR2 SVGAGI. The CDR3, as DNA: TGTGCCAGCAGTTACAAGATGGCAGTTAAGAACACTGAAGCTTTCTTT. It yields the protein CASSYKMAVKNTEAFF.

V gene TRBV5-1 combines with J gene TRBJ1-2; D is undetermined. Germline-derived CDR1 and CDR2 are SGHRS and YFSETQ. V was shortened by 0 bases and J by 4 bases, with 10 bases between the two germline ends. The CDR3 has 14 residues. The CDR3 here is CASSLGHTVYGYTF. CDR3 nucleotide sequence: TGCGCCAGCAGCTTGGGACATACCGTCTATGGCTACACCTTC.

The rearrangement uses TRBV11-1 and TRBJ2-2; D call uncertain. Germline lookup yields CDR1 SGHAT and CDR2 FQDESV (reference sequence). The CDR3 runs 14 residues. The ends were cut back, 0 bases at V and 1 base at J, with 3 bases in the middle. The CDR3 bases are TGTGCCAGCAGCTTAGCAGAGAACACCGGGGAGCTGTTTTTT. Translation: CASSLAENTGELFF.

CDR3 DNA sequence: TGTGCCAGCAATTCCCGGCGGAGCCGGGCAGATACGCAGTATTTT. Translation gives CASNSRRSRADTQYF. The chain combines TRBV6-6 with TRBJ2-3; unclear D gene. CDR1 is MNHNY, CDR2 SVGAGI, per germline (reference sequence). Trimming took off 7 bases at V and 4 bases at J, with 18 bases between the two ends. There are 15 residues in the CDR3.